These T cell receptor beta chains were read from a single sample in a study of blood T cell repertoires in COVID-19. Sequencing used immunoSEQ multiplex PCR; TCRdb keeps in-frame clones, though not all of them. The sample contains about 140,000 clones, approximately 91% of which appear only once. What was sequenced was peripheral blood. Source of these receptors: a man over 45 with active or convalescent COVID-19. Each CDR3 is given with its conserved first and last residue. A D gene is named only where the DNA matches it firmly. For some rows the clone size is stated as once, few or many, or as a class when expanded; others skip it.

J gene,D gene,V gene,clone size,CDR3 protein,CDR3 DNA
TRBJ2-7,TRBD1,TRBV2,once,CASWDRAYEQYF,TGTGCCAGCTGGGACAGGGCCTACGAGCAGTACTTC
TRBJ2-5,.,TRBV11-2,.,CASSPLKGRGETQYF,TGTGCCAGCAGCCCCCTCAAGGGCAGGGGAGAGACCCAGTACTTC
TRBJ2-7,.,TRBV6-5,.,CASSYRDGGYEQYF,TGTGCCAGCAGTTACCGGGACGGGGGCTACGAGCAGTACTTC
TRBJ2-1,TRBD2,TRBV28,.,CASSLASGIYNEQFF,TGTGCCAGCAGTTTAGCTAGCGGGATTTACAATGAGCAGTTCTTC
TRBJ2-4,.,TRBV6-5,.,CASSYRGRKNIQYF,TGTGCCAGCAGTTATAGAGGGCGGAAAAACATTCAGTACTTC
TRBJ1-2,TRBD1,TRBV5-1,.,CASSWDRASVYTF,TGCGCCAGCAGCTGGGACAGGGCGTCCGTCTACACCTTC
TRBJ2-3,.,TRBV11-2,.,CASSLGTGKYTDTQYF,TGTGCCAGCAGCTTAGGTACAGGGAAATACACAGATACGCAGTATTTT
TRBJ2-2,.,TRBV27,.,CASSAGPRGNTGELFF,TGTGCCAGCAGTGCGGGACCACGGGGGAACACCGGGGAGCTGTTTTTT
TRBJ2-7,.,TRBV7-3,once,CASSLSGDSYEQYF,TGTGCCAGCAGCTTAAGCGGGGATTCCTACGAGCAGTACTTC
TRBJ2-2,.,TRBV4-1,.,CASSPDRGAMELFF,TGCGCCAGCAGCCCGGACAGAGGGGCGATGGAGCTGTTTTTT
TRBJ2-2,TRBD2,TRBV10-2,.,CASSVLGLAGGLNTGELFF,TGCGCCAGCAGTGTGTTAGGACTAGCGGGAGGACTGAACACCGGGGAGCTGTTTTTT
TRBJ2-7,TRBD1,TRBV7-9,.,CASSMRTGEQYF,TGTGCCAGCAGCATGAGGACAGGCGAGCAGTACTTC
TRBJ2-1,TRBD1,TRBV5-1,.,CASSWDRGPEFF,TGCGCCAGCAGCTGGGACAGGGGACCTGAGTTCTTC
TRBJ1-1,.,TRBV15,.,CATSRGSFIRAFF,TGTGCCACCAGCAGAGGCAGTTTTATCAGGGCTTTCTTT
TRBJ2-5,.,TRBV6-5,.,CASTPAGQETQYF,TGTGCCAGCACCCCGGCAGGTCAAGAGACCCAGTACTTC
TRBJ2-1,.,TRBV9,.,CASSLSPAGNEQFF,TGTGCCAGCAGCCTCTCCCCGGCGGGTAATGAGCAGTTCTTC
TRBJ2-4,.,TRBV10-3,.,CAIGSRGVDIQYF,TGTGCCATCGGTTCCAGGGGGGTGGACATTCAGTACTTC
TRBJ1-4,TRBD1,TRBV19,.,CASSTSGTGGEKLFF,TGTGCCAGTAGTACCTCCGGGACAGGGGGTGAAAAACTGTTTTTT
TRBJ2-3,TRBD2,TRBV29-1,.,CSVRTSGRTDTQYF,TGCAGCGTTAGAACTAGCGGACGCACAGATACGCAGTATTTT
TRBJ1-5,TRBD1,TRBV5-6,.,CASSLTGAYQPQHF,TGTGCCAGCAGCTTGACAGGGGCTTATCAGCCCCAGCATTTT
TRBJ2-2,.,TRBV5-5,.,CASSPRLQENTGELFF,TGTGCCAGCAGCCCCAGGCTACAGGAGAACACCGGGGAGCTGTTTTTT
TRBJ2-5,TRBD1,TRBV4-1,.,CASRLRQGPQETQYF,TGCGCCAGCAGACTTAGACAGGGACCCCAAGAGACCCAGTACTTC
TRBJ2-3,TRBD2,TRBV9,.,CASSPGTSRDTQYF,TGTGCCAGCAGCCCCGGGACTAGCAGAGATACGCAGTATTTT
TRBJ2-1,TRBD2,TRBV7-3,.,CASSPGLAGSIHEQFF,TGTGCCAGCAGCCCTGGACTAGCGGGGTCTATACATGAGCAGTTCTTC
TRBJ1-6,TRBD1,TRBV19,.,CASAGQVHNSPLHF,TGTGCCAGTGCCGGACAGGTCCATAATTCACCCCTCCACTTT
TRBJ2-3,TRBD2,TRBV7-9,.,CASSYLAGGPDTQYF,TGTGCCAGCAGCTATTTAGCGGGAGGGCCAGATACGCAGTATTTT
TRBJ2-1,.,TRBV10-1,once,CASSESRKYNEQFF,TGCGCCAGCAGTGAGAGCAGGAAATACAATGAGCAGTTCTTC
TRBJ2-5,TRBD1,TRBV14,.,CASSPGQFGETQYF,TGTGCCAGCAGCCCGGGACAGTTTGGTGAGACCCAGTACTTC
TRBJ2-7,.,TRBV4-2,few,CASSQEGPTRSYEQYF,TGTGCCAGCAGCCAAGAGGGCCCGACACGCTCCTACGAGCAGTACTTC
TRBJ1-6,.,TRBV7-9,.,CASSLAVSSYNSPLHF,TGTGCCAGCAGCTTAGCGGTCAGCTCCTATAATTCACCCCTCCACTTT
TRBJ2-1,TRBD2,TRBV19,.,CASSLGLVGEQFF,TGTGCCAGTAGTCTCGGACTAGTTGGTGAGCAGTTCTTC
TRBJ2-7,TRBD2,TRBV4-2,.,CASSQAGTRAHEQYF,TGTGCCAGCAGCCAAGCCGGGACTAGGGCCCACGAGCAGTACTTC
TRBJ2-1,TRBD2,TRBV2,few,CAGVAGVSNEQFF,TGTGCCGGGGTGGCGGGAGTAAGCAATGAGCAGTTCTTC
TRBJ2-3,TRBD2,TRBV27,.,CASSPALAGVNTQYF,TGTGCCAGCAGCCCGGCCCTAGCGGGAGTGAATACGCAGTATTTT
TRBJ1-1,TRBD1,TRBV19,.,CATLGQAAMNTEAFF,TGTGCCACATTAGGACAGGCTGCCATGAACACTGAAGCTTTCTTT